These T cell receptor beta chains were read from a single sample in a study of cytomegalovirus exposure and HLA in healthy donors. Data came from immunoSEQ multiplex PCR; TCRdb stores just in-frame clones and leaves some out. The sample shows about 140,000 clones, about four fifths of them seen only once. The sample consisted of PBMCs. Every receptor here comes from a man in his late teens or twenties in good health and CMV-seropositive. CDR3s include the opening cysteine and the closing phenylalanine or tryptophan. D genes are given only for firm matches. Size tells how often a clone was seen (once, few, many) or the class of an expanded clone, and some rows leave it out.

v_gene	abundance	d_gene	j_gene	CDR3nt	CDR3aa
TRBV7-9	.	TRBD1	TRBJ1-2	TGTGCCAGCAGACCTACGGGACAGGGGGCTTATGGCTACACCTTC	CASRPTGQGAYGYTF
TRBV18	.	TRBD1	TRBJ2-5	TGTGCCAGCTCACCACCCGGGACAGGGAATAGAGAGACCCAGTACTTC	CASSPPGTGNRETQYF
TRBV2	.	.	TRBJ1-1	TGTGCCAGCAGTGACAGGGAACTATCAAAAAGGGCTTTCTTT	CASSDRELSKRAFF
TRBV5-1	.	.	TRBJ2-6	TGCGCCAGCAGCCCCAGGGCCAGCAGCTCTGAGGCCAACGTCCTGACTTTC	CASSPRASSSEANVLTF
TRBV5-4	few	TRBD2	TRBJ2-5	TGTGCCAGCAGCTTGCGGCTAGCGGGAGGACAAGAGACCCAGTACTTC	CASSLRLAGGQETQYF
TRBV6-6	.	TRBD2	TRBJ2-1	TGTGCCAGCATGGGGAGACTAGCGAACTCCTACAATGAGCAGTTCTTC	CASMGRLANSYNEQFF
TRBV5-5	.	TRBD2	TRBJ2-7	TGTGCCAGCAGACCTCTAGCGGGAGCTCCCTACGAGCAGTACTTC	CASRPLAGAPYEQYF
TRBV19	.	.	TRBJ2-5	TGTGCCAGTAGTATTTCGAGGGCAGGCCGGTACCAAGAGACCCAGTACTTC	CASSISRAGRYQETQYF
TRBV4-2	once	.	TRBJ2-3	TGTGCCAGCAGCCAAGGACGGCAGCGGACTAGCACAGATACGCAGTATTTT	CASSQGRQRTSTDTQYF
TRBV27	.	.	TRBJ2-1	TGTGCCAGCAGCGACAGGTCAGTTTCTCCCAATGAGCAGTTCTTC	CASSDRSVSPNEQFF
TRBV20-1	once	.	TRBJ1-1	TGCAGTGCTAGCCCCCCTCGTGAAGCTTTCTTT	CSASPPREAFF
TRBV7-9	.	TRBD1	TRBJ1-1	TGTGCCAGCAGCCCTTGGACAGGGAGTATGGGCACTGAAGCTTTCTTT	CASSPWTGSMGTEAFF
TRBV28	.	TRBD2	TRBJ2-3	TGTGCCAGCACCCTTCAAACTAGCGCAGATACGCAGTATTTT	CASTLQTSADTQYF
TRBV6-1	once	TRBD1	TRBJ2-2	TGTGCCTGCCGGGACAGGGGGCAGATCGGGGAGCTGTTTTTT	CACRDRGQIGELFF
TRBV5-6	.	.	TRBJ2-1	TGTGCCAGCAGCCCTAGGCGGAGCTCCTACAATGAGCAGTTCTTC	CASSPRRSSYNEQFF
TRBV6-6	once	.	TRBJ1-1	TGTGCCAGCAGTTACGGCCCGAACACTGAAGCTTTCTTT	CASSYGPNTEAFF
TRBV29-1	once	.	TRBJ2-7	TGCAGCGTTGATGACTCCTACGAGCAGTACTTC	CSVDDSYEQYF
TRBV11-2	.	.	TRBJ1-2	TGTGCCAGCAGCCACTTACGGGGGAATGGGAACTATGGCTACACCTTC	CASSHLRGNGNYGYTF
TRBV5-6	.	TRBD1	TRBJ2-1	TGTGCCAGCAGCGACCTACAGGGGGCAAGCTACAATGAGCAGTTCTTC	CASSDLQGASYNEQFF
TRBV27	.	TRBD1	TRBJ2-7	TGTGCCAGCAGTTCACGGACAGGTCCCTACGAGCAGTACTTC	CASSSRTGPYEQYF
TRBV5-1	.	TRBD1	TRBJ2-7	TGCGCCAGCAGCTTGGGGGACAGGGGGTCCTACGAGCAGTACTTC	CASSLGDRGSYEQYF
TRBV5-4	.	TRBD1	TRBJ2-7	TGTGCCAGCAGCTTGGGCAGGGGGCGTGAATCTTACGAGCAGTACTTC	CASSLGRGRESYEQYF
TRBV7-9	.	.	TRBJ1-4	TGTGCCAGCAGCCTCGACTCATTCAAGGAAAAACTGTTTTTT	CASSLDSFKEKLFF
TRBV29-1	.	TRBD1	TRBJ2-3	TGCAGCGAGAGGACAGGGATTTCTGGCACAGATACGCAGTATTTT	CSERTGISGTDTQYF
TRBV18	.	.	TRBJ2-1	TGTGCCAGCTCACCGACAGCCTACAATGAGCAGTTCTTC	CASSPTAYNEQFF
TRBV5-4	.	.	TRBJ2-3	TGTGCCAGCAGTTCGCCACGGAGGGCCGCAGATACGCAGTATTTT	CASSSPRRAADTQYF
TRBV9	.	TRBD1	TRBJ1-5	TGTGCCAGCGGCAGGGGGGAGGCAAGCAATCAGCCCCAGCATTTT	CASGRGEASNQPQHF
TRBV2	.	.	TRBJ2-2	TGTGCCAGCAGTGAAGCGCACAGGGACACCGGGGAGCTGTTTTTT	CASSEAHRDTGELFF